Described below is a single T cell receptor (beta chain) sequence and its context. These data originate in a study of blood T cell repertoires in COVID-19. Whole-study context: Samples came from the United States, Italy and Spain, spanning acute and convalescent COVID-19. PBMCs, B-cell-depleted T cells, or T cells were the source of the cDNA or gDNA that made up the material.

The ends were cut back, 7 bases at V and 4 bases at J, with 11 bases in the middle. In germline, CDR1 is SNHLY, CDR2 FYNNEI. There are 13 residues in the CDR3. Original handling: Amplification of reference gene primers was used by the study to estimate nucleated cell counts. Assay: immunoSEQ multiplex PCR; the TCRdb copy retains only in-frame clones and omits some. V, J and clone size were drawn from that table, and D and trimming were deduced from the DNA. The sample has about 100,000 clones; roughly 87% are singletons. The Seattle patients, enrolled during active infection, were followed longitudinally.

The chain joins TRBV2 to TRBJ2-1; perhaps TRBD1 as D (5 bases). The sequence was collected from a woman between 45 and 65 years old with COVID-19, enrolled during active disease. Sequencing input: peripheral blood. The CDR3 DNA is TGTGCCAGCAAGGGGCAGGTGTACAATGAGCAGTTCTTC. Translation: CASKGQVYNEQFF.